This T cell receptor beta chain was sequenced in a study of cytomegalovirus exposure and HLA in healthy donors. On the study more broadly: Roughly 180 million T cells yielded roughly 120 million unique TCR beta sequences in earlier analysis. Study results and caveats: CMV serostatus was the only recorded immune exposure for donors.

This CDR3 has 16 amino acids. Germline CDR1 SGHDN, CDR2 FVKESK. Trimming removed 0 bases at V and 4 bases at J, with 15 bases between. A note on this clone: What it binds is unknown.

Primers: 60 Vbeta forward and 13 Jbeta reverse. Only in-frame clones appear in the TCRdb table, and some are missing; sequencing was by immunoSEQ multiplex PCR. Its table lists 150,000 or so clones. The chain carries TRBV14 and TRBJ1-1, with D possibly being TRBD1 (6 bases). The sample comprised PBMCs. The clonotype was recovered from a woman aged 18-29 years in good health and CMV-seronegative. CDR3 loop: CASSQDVTGWRTEAFF. CDR3 nucleotides: TGTGCCAGCAGCCAAGATGTAACAGGGTGGCGCACTGAAGCTTTCTTT. The full variable domain, rest sourced from reference TRBV14 and TRBJ1-1, is EAGVTQFPSHSVIEKGQTVTLRCDPISGHDNLYWYRRVMGKEIKFLLHFVKESKQDESGMPNNRFLAERTGGTYSTLKVQPAELEDSGVYFCASSQDVTGWRTEAFFGQGTRLTVV.